This TCR beta chain derives from a study of blood T cell repertoires in COVID-19. Study context: Two consecutive negative NP/OP PCR tests, clearance, or resolved symptoms defined Cohort 3 recovery. Sources were T cells, B-cell-depleted T cells, or PBMCs; the material itself was cDNA or gDNA.

Only in-frame clones appear in the TCRdb table, and some are missing; sequencing was by immunoSEQ multiplex PCR. Of about 360,000 clones listed, 70% to 90% are singletons. This CDR3 is built from 13 residues. The V segment lost 5 bases and the J segment 7 bases; nucleotides outside the gene matches: 4. Participants came from some 26 US areas, aged about 18 to 95 years. Categorization into cohorts depended on clinical history that participants reported. Sequencing input: PBMCs or T cells enriched from blood (not recorded which). The receptor comes from a man aged 35 to 55 in a cohort exposed to, infected with or recovered from COVID-19 (not recorded which). The chain joins TRBV12-3 or TRBV12-4 to TRBJ1-2; 10 nucleotides agree with TRBD1. In DNA, the CDR3 is TGTGCCAGCAGTCTAGGACAGGGGGTTGGCTACACCTTC. Its translation is CASSLGQGVGYTF.